The 3 T cell receptor beta chains below all came from one sample that was sequenced in a study of beta chain features in type 1 diabetes. Expressed TCRB transcripts were sequenced because the entire RNA isolate underwent reverse transcription. Libraries were prepared by immunoSEQ multiplex PCR; TCRdb keeps only in-frame clonotypes and omits some of them. The repertoire holds hundreds of thousands of clones, with over 7.5% as singletons. The sequenced material came from naive CD4+ T cells from blood. The receptor set was obtained from a woman aged 18-29 years in good health.

This rearrangement joins TRBV15 to TRBJ2-1, with 14 bases identical to TRBD2. Trimming took 3 bases from V and 0 from J; bases not matched to a gene: 4. The CDR3 sequence is 18 residues long. Germline CDR1 is LNHNV and CDR2 is YYDKDF (reference sequence). This CDR3 is CATSRGLAGVGSYNEQFF. The CDR3 DNA follows: TGTGCCACCAGCAGGGGACTAGCGGGGGTGGGCTCCTACAATGAGCAGTTCTTC.

CDR3: CSARSLNEQYF. The CDR3 DNA sequence: TGCAGTGCTAGATCCCTAAACGAGCAGTACTTC. The chain combines TRBV20-1 with TRBJ2-7, with D uncertain. The germline V gene has CDR1 DFQATT and CDR2 SNEGSKA (reference sequence). The CDR3 contains 11 residues. Trimming shortened V by 2 bases and J by 5 bases, and 7 bases separated the two germline ends.

The V call is TRBV5-4, the J call TRBJ2-3, with 8 bases lining up with TRBD1. The CDR3 contains 19 residues. Germline CDR1 SGHNT, CDR2 YYREEE (reference sequence). V lost 0 bases and J lost 0; bases outside the gene matches: 12. CDR3 bases: TGTGCCAGCAGCTTGGGTTTCCGGACAGGGTCCAGCAGCACAGATACGCAGTATTTT. As protein: CASSLGFRTGSSSTDTQYF.